In its sample, the clone carrying this T cell receptor (beta chain) was seen a few times. Its target is not known. This specimen belongs to a study of T-cell memory formation after mild COVID-19. Findings and caveats of the study: A subset of responding clones appeared in pre-infection memory, suggesting cross-reactive memory joined. Contracting CD4+ clones were located mainly in CM and EM, and CD8+ clones in EMRA.

5'RACE with constant-segment primers yielded barcoded, UMI-tagged TCR alpha and TCR beta cDNA libraries. MiXCR, run by TCRdb on the 5' RACE reads, gives a single entry per CDR3 protein. The sample consists of more than 80,000 distinct CDR3 sequences, over 15% of them appearing once. The CDR3 covers 15 residues. The germline V gene has CDR1 SGDLS and CDR2 YYNGEE. The V gene end was trimmed by 2 bases and the J gene end by 5 bases; junction bases not matched to a gene: 6. The sequenced sample was PBMCs or a T cell subset sorted from them (not recorded which). The sequence derives from an adult woman who had mild COVID-19 (a few samples of this study predate the infection). Cell type and time point are not known. The chain couples TRBV9 to TRBJ1-1; 10 positions agree with TRBD1. The DNA of the CDR3 is TGTGCCAGCAGCGTTTCCGGGACAGGGGTAACTGAAGCTTTCTTT. Amino acid sequence: CASSVSGTGVTEAFF.